This T cell receptor (beta chain) was sequenced for a study of T cells after yellow fever vaccination (dated by TCRdb to 2018 to 2020). General notes on the study: The SMART-Seq v4 Ultra Low Input RNA kit was used to prepare libraries from fractions with low cell numbers. Two healthy male donors made up the cohort, one aged 18 to 29 years and the other aged 30 to 39 years. Blood was collected at multiple timepoints before and after primary and secondary immunization, and bulk PBMC replicates and cell subsets were isolated. Bulk TCR alpha and beta repertoires were sequenced longitudinally to track T-cell clones before and after primary and booster YFV17D yellow fever vaccination.

CDR1 and CDR2 (SGHRS, YFSETQ) derive from the germline V gene. The CDR3, cysteine through phenylalanine, is 14 amino acids long. The CDR3 DNA has 42 bases and is translated from base 1. Relative to germline, V is 0 bases shorter and J is 6 bases shorter, with 12 bases between their ends. There are many counts of this clonotype. Its antigen is unknown. The input lacks base qualities; no much larger clone sits a single base away. General study outcomes and caveats: Compared with the primary T-cell response, the secondary T-cell response was faster but weaker, reaching its peak on day 5 rather than on day 15. The study included only two donors, which limits how far the findings can be generalized. Computational filtering was needed because FACS-sorted repertoires could contain abundant contaminating clonotypes from the bulk population. After the booster, most of the clones that had expanded following primary vaccination were detected again (96% of CD4 and 88% of CD8), which suggests that memory was broadly maintained. A small share of clonotypes occurred in both CD4 and CD8 compartments, likely arising from convergent recombination.

TCR cDNA was made using 5'RACE template switching, a step that added a universal primer site and unique molecular identifiers. Priming for cDNA synthesis came from both the TCR alpha and TCR beta constant segments. Library amplification involved two PCR steps, and the second step added sample barcodes and sequencing adapters. Sequencing of libraries was done on Illumina HiSeq 2500 (2x100 bp) or NovaSeq (2x150 bp). Under the source paper's analysis protocol: MIGEC handled demultiplexing of reads and collapsing into UMI consensus sequences, while MiXCR performed V(D)J alignment. Vaccine-responding clonotypes were identified with edgeR using replicate PBMC samples, with FDR below 0.01 and a log2 fold change above 5 up to day 15 being required. Bulk clonotypes were assigned CD4 or CD8 identity according to which sequenced CD4 or CD8 repertoire held them at higher abundance. Using fastp at Q25 and MiXCR, TCRdb reprocessed the public reads and kept productive beta chains. One record per CDR3 amino acid sequence lists the most common genes and DNA. The V and J calls reflect TCRdb's pipeline rather than the authors' work. The sample table shows about 160,000 distinct CDR3 sequences, and about 7% are seen once. Together, the top ten hold 2.5% of the sample.

According to the study, the label for this sample's treatment or condition signals: live attenuated yellow fever vaccine strain. PBMCs were isolated from peripheral blood using a standard Ficoll-Paque protocol. CD4 and CD8 T-cell fractions were isolated with Dynabeads CD4 and CD8 positive selection kits. TriZol was used to extract RNA from bulk PBMCs, from CD4 and CD8 fractions, and from dextramer-positive and dextramer-negative fractions. The receptor chain draws on TRBV5-1 and TRBJ1-1; TRBD1 might be the D gene, on 5 matching bases. The receptor was isolated from a man younger than 30 who received the YFV17D yellow fever vaccine. The specimen was CD4+ T cells sorted from PBMCs, collected roughly 5 days after the first yellow fever vaccination. CDR3 region: CASSLVGAGAEAFF. The base sequence is TGCGCCAGCAGCTTGGTTGGGGCTGGCGCTGAAGCTTTCTTT.